This T cell receptor (beta chain) was identified during a study of OX40 agonist ivuxolimab in advanced cancers. About the study: Patients were given ivuxolimab, an antibody that agonizes OX40 (CD134).

Generated by immunoSEQ multiplex PCR, the TCRdb table keeps only in-frame clones and is missing some. The data show roughly 57,000 clones, roughly 82% seen once. The CDR3 length is 15 residues. Germline V gene lookup returns CDR1 SGHNT and CDR2 YENEEA. V dropped 5 bases and J dropped 2; count of bases not matched to a gene: 8. The sample consisted of CD4+ or CD8+ T cells sorted from blood, taken in a trial of the OX40 agonist ivuxolimab. The receptor's source is an adult with an advanced solid tumor such as melanoma, head and neck, liver or kidney cancer. The chain uses TRBV11-3 and TRBJ2-5; 7 bases match TRBD2. CDR3 DNA: TGTGCCAGCAGCCCAGGAGCGGGGAGGCAAGAGACCCAGTACTTC. As protein: CASSPGAGRQETQYF.